This T cell receptor beta chain was recovered during a study of EBV T-cell therapy then PD-1 blockade in nasopharyngeal carcinoma. Indicated treatment: AdE1-LMPpoly-expanded autologous EBV-specific T-cell therapy followed by anti-PD-1 nivolumab. Germline V gene lookup returns CDR1 KGHSH and CDR2 LQKENI. The CDR3 is made up of 14 amino acids. The germline V and J ends were trimmed by 5 bases and 3 bases, with 13 bases remaining between them. The repertoire was sequenced with immunoSEQ multiplex PCR; TCRdb's copy has only in-frame clones and lacks some. The sample shows some 21,000 clones, roughly 84% of them seen only once. In this sample, this clone turned up a few times. Antigen: not known.

This sequence joins TRBV18 and TRBJ1-1, with D uncertain. Sequenced here: CD8+ T cells from blood, sampled at day 61 from a patient whose treatment included autologous EBV-specific T cells and nivolumab. This sequence was found in a middle-aged man with nasopharyngeal carcinoma. The CDR3 protein is CASSGGWTDTEAFF. CDR3 nucleotides: TGTGCCAGCTCAGGAGGGTGGACGGACACTGAAGCTTTCTTT.